This passage covers 25 T cell receptor beta chains from one sample sequenced in a study of cytomegalovirus exposure and HLA in healthy donors. TCRdb's table, derived via immunoSEQ multiplex PCR, lists solely in-frame clones and lacks some. Found here are about 250,000 clones, approximately 84% of them singletons; the top ten hold about 12%. The sample consisted of PBMCs. These receptors were taken from a man aged 18 to 35 in good health and CMV-seropositive.

Here the CDR3 reads CASSERDGRASDEQFF. For the CDR3, the DNA is TGTGCCAGCAGTGAACGTGACGGGAGGGCCTCGGATGAGCAGTTCTTC. The rearrangement joins TRBV25-1 to TRBJ2-1, with TRBD2 matching over 8 bases. Trimming cost V 2 bases and J 8 bases; bases outside gene matches: 11. CDR1 is MGHDK and CDR2 is SYGVNS in the germline V gene. The CDR3 extends over 16 amino acids.

V gene TRBV27 combines with J gene TRBJ2-2, with D maybe TRBD1 (6 bases). Germline V gene data show CDR1 as MNHEY and CDR2 as SMNVEV (reference sequence). This CDR3 comprises 17 residues. Trimming cost V 6 bases and J 4 bases, with 21 bases left between them. As DNA, the CDR3 is TGTGCCAGCAGCCCACTATCGTACAGGGCGGCCACCGGGGAGCTGTTTTTT. Protein product: CASSPLSYRAATGELFF.

The V and J genes are TRBV7-9 and TRBJ2-7; D possibly corresponds to TRBD2 (6 bases). Germline lookup yields CDR1 SEHNR and CDR2 FQNEAQ (reference sequence). This CDR3 is 14 amino acids long. Trimming shortened V by 8 bases and J by 1 base, and 15 bases separated the two germline ends. CDR3 sequence reads: CASLGGALSYEQYF. As DNA, the CDR3 is TGTGCCAGCCTCGGCGGGGCCCTTTCCTACGAGCAGTACTTC.

The chain couples TRBV15 to TRBJ2-7; 9 bases agree with TRBD2. The germline V gene encodes CDR1 LNHNV and CDR2 YYDKDF (reference sequence). CDR3 length: 16 amino acids. Trimming took 5 bases from V and 4 from J; bases not matched to a gene: 12. CDR3 sequence (DNA): TGTGCCACCAGCGGGGAGCGGCGGGAGGGCCGTTACGAGCAGTACTTC. Translated: CATSGERREGRYEQYF.

The chain carries TRBV6-1 and TRBJ2-1, with 7 nucleotides matching TRBD2. The trim removed 3 bases at V and 8 bases at J, leaving 10 bases unmatched. Per germline, CDR1 MNHNS and CDR2 SASEGT. This CDR3 has 15 amino acids. The chain's CDR3 is CASSDLTGGGDEQFF. Here the CDR3 DNA reads TGTGCCAGCAGTGATTTAACGGGAGGAGGCGATGAGCAGTTCTTC.

The J gene is TRBJ2-2, the V gene TRBV28; D is uncertain. Germline V gene data show CDR1 as MDHEN and CDR2 as SYDVKM. V was shortened by 4 bases and J by 6 bases, with 6 bases between the two germline ends. The CDR3 loop spans 12 amino acids. CDR3 residues: CASSWLPGELFF. The CDR3 DNA reads as TGTGCCAGCAGTTGGCTCCCCGGGGAGCTGTTTTTT.

The V and J genes are TRBV14 and TRBJ2-1, with 7 bases matching TRBD2. Germline CDR1 reads SGHDN; CDR2 reads FVKESK. V shed 2 bases, J shed 2 bases, and the junction held 12 bases outside the gene matches. The CDR3 spans 18 residues. The CDR3 protein is CASSQHLPTSPTYNEQFF. The CDR3 DNA is TGTGCCAGCAGCCAACATTTACCGACTAGCCCTACCTACAATGAGCAGTTCTTC.

This clone has a single count. The rearrangement links TRBV4-1 to TRBJ1-2, with 10 bases matching TRBD1. Germline-derived CDR1 and CDR2 are MGHRA and YSYEKL. The CDR3 is made up of 16 amino acids. V lost 6 bases and J lost 2; bases outside the gene matches: 9. DNA for the CDR3: TGCGCCAGCAGACGCGGGACAGGGGCCCAGAACTATGGCTACACCTTC. It specifies CASRRGTGAQNYGYTF.

The chain combines TRBV30 with TRBJ1-1; D is ambiguous. The CDR3 has 11 amino acids. Germline CDR1 reads GTSNPN; CDR2 reads SVGIG (reference sequence). V was pared by 2 bases and J by 5 bases, with 6 bases between. Here the CDR3 DNA reads TGTGCCTGGAGTTCATGGACTGAAGCTTTCTTT. It translates to CAWSSWTEAFF.

This rearrangement joins TRBV19 to TRBJ2-1; TRBD1 might be the D (6 bases). The CDR3 is 15 residues long. Trimming shortened V by 5 bases and J by 2 bases, and 13 bases separated the two germline ends. CDR1 and CDR2 from the germline V gene are LNHDA and SQIVND (reference sequence). The CDR3 here is CASSPGHWAYNEQFF. As DNA, the CDR3 is TGTGCCAGTAGTCCGGGACACTGGGCCTACAATGAGCAGTTCTTC.

The chain carries TRBV19 and TRBJ2-7, with D possibly being TRBD2 (6 bases). CDR3 length: 15 amino acids. CDR1 is LNHDA, CDR2 SQIVND, per germline (reference sequence). Trimming stripped 1 base from V and 3 bases from J, with 13 bases between. In DNA, the CDR3 is TGTGCCAGTAGTATAGGGGGACTGAAGGGCTACGAGCAGTACTTC. This sequence encodes CASSIGGLKGYEQYF. Together with reference TRBV19 and TRBJ2-7, the CDR3 gives the full variable domain: DGGITQSPKYLFRKEGQNVTLSCEQNLNHDAMYWYRQDPGQGLRLIYYSQIVNDFQKGDIAEGYSVSREKKESFPLTVTSAQKNPTAFYLCASSIGGLKGYEQYFGPGTRLTVT.

The V call is TRBV30, the J call TRBJ2-1; D call uncertain. Trimming removed 0 bases at V and 6 bases at J, with 18 bases between. This CDR3 has 16 residues. Germline V gives CDR1 GTSNPN, CDR2 SVGIG (reference sequence). The CDR3 loop is CAWSVGRPRLSNEQFF. The CDR3 DNA reads TGTGCCTGGAGTGTAGGTCGGCCCCGGCTGTCCAATGAGCAGTTCTTC.

The chain carries TRBV5-7 and TRBJ2-7, with TRBD2 matching over 7 bases. TRBV5-7 counts as an open reading frame of uncertain function. The CDR3 contains 16 residues. V lost 4 bases and J lost 2; bases outside the gene matches: 12. The CDR3 nucleotides are TGTGCCAGCAGCATAGTACTAGCGAGTACAACCTACGAGCAGTACTTC. It codes for CASSIVLASTTYEQYF.

The J gene is TRBJ1-2, the V gene TRBV6-5; D possibly corresponds to TRBD1 (5 bases). Germline assignment: CDR1 MNHEY and CDR2 SVGAGI. CDR3 length: 15 amino acids. V lost 7 bases to trimming and J lost 4 bases, with 19 bases between them. The CDR3 nucleotides are TGTGCCAGCACCCCGCATCCTCAGGGTGCCTATGGCTACACCTTC. The encoded protein is CASTPHPQGAYGYTF.

This clone was recorded only once. The chain employs TRBV4-3 and TRBJ2-5, with unresolved D. The germline V gene encodes CDR1 LGHNA and CDR2 YSLEER. This CDR3 has 15 amino acids. V was shortened by 0 bases and J by 3 bases, with 11 bases between the two germline ends. The DNA of the CDR3 is TGCGCCAGCAGCCAAGAAGGATTGGGTGAAGAGACCCAGTACTTC. It yields the protein CASSQEGLGEETQYF.

In its sample, this clone was seen once. The chain combines TRBV7-3 with TRBJ2-1; 9 bases match TRBD2. The CDR3 is made up of 14 amino acids. V dropped 2 bases and J dropped 7; count of bases not matched to a gene: 3. Germline CDR1 SGHTA, CDR2 FQGTGA. The CDR3 nucleotides are TGTGCCAGCAGCTTACTAGCGGGAATGAATGAGCAGTTCTTC. Residues: CASSLLAGMNEQFF.

CDR3 region: CASRLTAPGLYGYTF. DNA for the CDR3: TGTGCCAGCAGGTTGACAGCCCCGGGCCTCTATGGCTACACCTTC. The chain employs TRBV6-4 and TRBJ1-2; a weak D match, TRBD1 (5 bases). Germline V gene sequence: CDR1 MRHNA, CDR2 SNTAGT. V lost 6 bases and J 4 bases, leaving 18 bases between the germline ends. CDR3 length equals 15 residues.

The gene calls are TRBV7-8 and TRBJ1-1, with no clear D. This CDR3 contains 14 residues. In germline, CDR1 is SGHVS, CDR2 FQNEAQ. Trimming took 2 bases from V and 1 from J, leaving 8 bases between them. The CDR3 DNA reads as TGTGCCAGCAGCTTACAGATGGGGAACACTGAAGCTTTCTTT. Protein: CASSLQMGNTEAFF.

The chain employs TRBV5-4 and TRBJ2-7, with TRBD2 matching 9 bases. The CDR3 runs to 14 residues. In germline, CDR1 is SGHNT, CDR2 YYREEE (reference sequence). V dropped 4 bases and J dropped 0; count of bases not matched to a gene: 2. CDR3 nucleotide sequence: TGTGCCAGCAGCACGGGACTAGCCTCCTACGAGCAGTACTTC. Amino acids: CASSTGLASYEQYF.

The chain combines TRBV27 with TRBJ2-3, with D possibly TRBD1 on 6 matching bases. CDR3 length equals 14 residues. CDR1 is MNHEY and CDR2 is SMNVEV in the germline V gene (reference sequence). Trimming took off 3 bases at V and 1 base at J, with 8 bases between the two ends. In DNA, the CDR3 is TGTGCCAGCAGTTTCCGGACAGGCACAGATACGCAGTATTTT. It codes for CASSFRTGTDTQYF.

In regard to this clone: One junction end does not reproduce the germline sequence, and a read error may be involved. CDR3 sequence reads: CASSQSLQTFRYAVF. CDR3 DNA: TGCGCCAGCAGTCAATCGCTACAGACATTCAGATACGCAGTATTT. The chain combines TRBV23-1 with TRBJ2-3; D is unresolved. TRBV23-1 is recorded as an ORF, its role being uncertain. CDR3 length: 15 residues.

The rearrangement links TRBV27 to TRBJ2-3; 7 nucleotides agree with TRBD2. V shed 5 bases and J 2 bases; nucleotides not matched to a gene: 7. The CDR3 is 15 residues long. Germline V gene lookup returns CDR1 MNHEY and CDR2 SMNVEV (reference sequence). For the CDR3, the DNA is TGTGCCAGCAGTCTAGGACTAGTAGACACAGATACGCAGTATTTT. As protein: CASSLGLVDTDTQYF.

The CDR3 nucleotides read TGCGCCAGCAGCTTAGGAGGAACTGGGGCCAACGTCCTGACTTTC. This codes for CASSLGGTGANVLTF. The chain is built from TRBV5-1 and TRBJ2-6; D might be TRBD2 (5 bases). Trimming pared 2 bases from V and 2 bases from J, leaving 8 bases between. Looked up from germline, CDR1 is SGHRS and CDR2 is YFSETQ. CDR3 length: 15 residues.

The count of this clone is one. This chain uses TRBV11-2 with TRBJ2-7, with 14 bases fitting TRBD2. V trimming: 1 base; J trimming: 6 bases; junction bases outside the gene matches: 5. Germline V gene data show CDR1 as SGHAT and CDR2 as FQNNGV. The CDR3 has 16 residues. The CDR3 nucleotides read TGTGCCAGCAGCTTAGCGGGACTAGCGGGAGCTAGCGAGCAGTACTTC. It specifies CASSLAGLAGASEQYF.

This chain joins TRBV28 and TRBJ1-5; D might be TRBD1 (5 bases). Trimming removed 6 bases at V and 7 bases at J, with 22 bases between. The CDR3 has 16 residues. Germline V gives CDR1 MDHEN, CDR2 SYDVKM. The CDR3 DNA reads TGTGCCAGCAGGGCCACCAATGTGGGGCTTAACCAGCCCCAGCATTTT. Translating gives CASRATNVGLNQPQHF.